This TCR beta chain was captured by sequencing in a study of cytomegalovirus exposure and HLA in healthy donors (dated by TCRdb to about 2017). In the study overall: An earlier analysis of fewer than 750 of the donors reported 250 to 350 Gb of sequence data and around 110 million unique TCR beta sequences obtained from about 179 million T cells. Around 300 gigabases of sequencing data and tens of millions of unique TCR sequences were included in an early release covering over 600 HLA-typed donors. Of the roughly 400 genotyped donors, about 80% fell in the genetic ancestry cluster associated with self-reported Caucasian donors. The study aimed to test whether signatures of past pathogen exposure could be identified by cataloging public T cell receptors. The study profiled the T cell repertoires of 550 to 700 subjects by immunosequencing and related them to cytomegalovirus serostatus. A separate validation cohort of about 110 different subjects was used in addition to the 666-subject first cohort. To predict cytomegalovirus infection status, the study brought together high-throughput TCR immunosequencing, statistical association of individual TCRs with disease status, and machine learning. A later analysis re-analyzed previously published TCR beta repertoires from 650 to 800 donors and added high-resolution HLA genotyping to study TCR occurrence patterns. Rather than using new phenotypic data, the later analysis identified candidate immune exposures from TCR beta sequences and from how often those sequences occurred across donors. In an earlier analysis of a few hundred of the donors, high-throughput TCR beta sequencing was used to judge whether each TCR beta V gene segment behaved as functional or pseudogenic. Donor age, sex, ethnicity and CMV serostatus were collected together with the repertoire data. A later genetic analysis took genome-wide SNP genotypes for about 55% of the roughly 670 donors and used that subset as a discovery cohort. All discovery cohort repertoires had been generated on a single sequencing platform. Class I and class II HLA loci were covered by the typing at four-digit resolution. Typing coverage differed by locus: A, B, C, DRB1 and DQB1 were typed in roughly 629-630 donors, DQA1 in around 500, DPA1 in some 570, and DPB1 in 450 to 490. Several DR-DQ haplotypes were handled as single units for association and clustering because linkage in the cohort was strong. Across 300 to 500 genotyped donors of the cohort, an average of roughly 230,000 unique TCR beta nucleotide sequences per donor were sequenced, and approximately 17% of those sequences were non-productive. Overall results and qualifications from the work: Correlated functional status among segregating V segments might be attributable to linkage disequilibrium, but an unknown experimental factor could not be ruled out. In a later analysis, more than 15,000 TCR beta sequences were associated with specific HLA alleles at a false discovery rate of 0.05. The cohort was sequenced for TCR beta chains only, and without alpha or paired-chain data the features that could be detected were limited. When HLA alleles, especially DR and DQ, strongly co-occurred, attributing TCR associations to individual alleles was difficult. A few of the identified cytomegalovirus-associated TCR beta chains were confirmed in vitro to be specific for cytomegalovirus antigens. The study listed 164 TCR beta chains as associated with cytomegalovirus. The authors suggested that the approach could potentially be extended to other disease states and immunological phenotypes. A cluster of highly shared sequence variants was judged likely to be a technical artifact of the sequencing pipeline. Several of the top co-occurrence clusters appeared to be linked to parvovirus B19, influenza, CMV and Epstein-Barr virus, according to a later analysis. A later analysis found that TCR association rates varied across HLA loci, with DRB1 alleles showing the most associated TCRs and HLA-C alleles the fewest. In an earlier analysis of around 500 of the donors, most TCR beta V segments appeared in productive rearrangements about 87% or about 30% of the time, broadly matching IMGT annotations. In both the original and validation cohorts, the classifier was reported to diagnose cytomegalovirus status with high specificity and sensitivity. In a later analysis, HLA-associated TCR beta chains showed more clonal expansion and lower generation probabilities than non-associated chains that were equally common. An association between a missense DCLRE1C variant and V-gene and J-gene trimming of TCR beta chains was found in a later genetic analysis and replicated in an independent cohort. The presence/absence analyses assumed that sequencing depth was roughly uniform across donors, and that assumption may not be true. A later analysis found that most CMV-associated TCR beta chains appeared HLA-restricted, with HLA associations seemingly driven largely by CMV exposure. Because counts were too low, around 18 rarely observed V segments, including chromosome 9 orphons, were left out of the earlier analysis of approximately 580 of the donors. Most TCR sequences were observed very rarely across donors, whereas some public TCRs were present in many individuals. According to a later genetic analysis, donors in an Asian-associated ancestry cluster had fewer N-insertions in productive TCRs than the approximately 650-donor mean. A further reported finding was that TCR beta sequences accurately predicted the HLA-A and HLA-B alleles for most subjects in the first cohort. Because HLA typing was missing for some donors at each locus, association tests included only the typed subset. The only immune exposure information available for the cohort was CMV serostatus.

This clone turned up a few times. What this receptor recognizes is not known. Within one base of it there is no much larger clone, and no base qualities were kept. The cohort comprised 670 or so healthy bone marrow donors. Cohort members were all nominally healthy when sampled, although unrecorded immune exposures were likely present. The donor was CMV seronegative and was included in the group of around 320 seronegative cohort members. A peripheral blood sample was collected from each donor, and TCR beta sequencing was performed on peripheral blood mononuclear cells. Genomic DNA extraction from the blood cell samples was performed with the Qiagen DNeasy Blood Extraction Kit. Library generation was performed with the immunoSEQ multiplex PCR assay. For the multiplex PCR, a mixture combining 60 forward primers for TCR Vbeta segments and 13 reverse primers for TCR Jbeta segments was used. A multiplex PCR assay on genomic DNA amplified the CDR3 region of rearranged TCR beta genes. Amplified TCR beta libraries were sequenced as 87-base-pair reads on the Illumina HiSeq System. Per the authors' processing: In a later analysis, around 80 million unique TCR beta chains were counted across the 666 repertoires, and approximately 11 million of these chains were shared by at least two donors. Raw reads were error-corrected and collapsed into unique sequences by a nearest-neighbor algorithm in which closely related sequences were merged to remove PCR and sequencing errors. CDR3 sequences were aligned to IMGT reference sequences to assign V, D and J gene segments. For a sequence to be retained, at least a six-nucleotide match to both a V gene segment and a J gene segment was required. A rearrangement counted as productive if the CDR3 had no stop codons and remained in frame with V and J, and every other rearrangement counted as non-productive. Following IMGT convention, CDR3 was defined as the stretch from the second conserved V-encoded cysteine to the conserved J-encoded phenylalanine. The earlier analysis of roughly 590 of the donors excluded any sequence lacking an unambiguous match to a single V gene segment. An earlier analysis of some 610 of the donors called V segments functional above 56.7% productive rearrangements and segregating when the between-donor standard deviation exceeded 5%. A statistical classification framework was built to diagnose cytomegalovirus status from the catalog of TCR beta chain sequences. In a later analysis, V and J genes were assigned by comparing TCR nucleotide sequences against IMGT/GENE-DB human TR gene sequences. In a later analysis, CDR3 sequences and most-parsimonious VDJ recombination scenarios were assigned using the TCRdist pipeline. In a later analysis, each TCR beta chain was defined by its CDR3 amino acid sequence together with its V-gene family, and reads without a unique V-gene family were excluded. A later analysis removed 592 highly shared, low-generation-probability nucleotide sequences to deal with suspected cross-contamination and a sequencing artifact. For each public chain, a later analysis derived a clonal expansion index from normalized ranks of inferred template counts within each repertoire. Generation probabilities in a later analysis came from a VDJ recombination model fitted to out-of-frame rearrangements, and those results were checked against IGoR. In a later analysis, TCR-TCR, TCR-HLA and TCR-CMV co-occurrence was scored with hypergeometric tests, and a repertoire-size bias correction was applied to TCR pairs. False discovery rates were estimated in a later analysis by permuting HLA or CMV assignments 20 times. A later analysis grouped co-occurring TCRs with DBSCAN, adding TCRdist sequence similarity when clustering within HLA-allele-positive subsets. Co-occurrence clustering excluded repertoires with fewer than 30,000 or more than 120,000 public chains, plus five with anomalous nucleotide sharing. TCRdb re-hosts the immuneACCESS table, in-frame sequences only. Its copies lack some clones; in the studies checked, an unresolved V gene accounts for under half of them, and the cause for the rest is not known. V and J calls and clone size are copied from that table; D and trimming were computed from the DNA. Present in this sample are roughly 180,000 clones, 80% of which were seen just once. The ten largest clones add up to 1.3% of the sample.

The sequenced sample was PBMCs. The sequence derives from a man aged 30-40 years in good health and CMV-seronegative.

The base sequence is TGTGCCTGGAGGGTGAGGGGGGGGCGGTATAGCAATCAGCCCCAGCATTTT. It specifies CAWRVRGGRYSNQPQHF. The chain uses TRBV30 and TRBJ1-5; a tentative D match to TRBD1 spans 6 bases. CDR1 and CDR2 are drawn from the germline V gene (reference sequence): GTSNPN, SVGIG. The junction carries 18 bases between V and J, which are trimmed by 3 bases and 0 bases respectively. From the cysteine through the phenylalanine, the CDR3 covers 17 amino acids. The DNA shown is the 51-base CDR3, in frame from base 1.